The 15 T cell receptor beta chains presented below share a single source sample, sequenced in a study of T cells after yellow fever vaccination. TCRdb ran MiXCR on the 5' RACE reads and lists one entry per CDR3 protein. Of around 160,000 distinct CDR3 sequences listed, under 7.5% are singletons. This material consisted of CD4+ T cells sorted from PBMCs, taken more than 4 days after the first yellow fever vaccination. The source of these receptors is a young man who received the YFV17D yellow fever vaccine.

This sequence joins TRBV7-4 and TRBJ2-7, with 8 nucleotides matching TRBD1. The CDR3 contains 16 residues. J was trimmed by 1 base and V by 1 base; bases with no gene match: 6. Germline assignment: CDR1 SGHVT and CDR2 SQSDAQ. The CDR3 nucleotides read TGTGCCAGCAGCTTAGAGGGTACAGGGGGATCCTACGAGCAGTACGTC. Amino acid sequence: CASSLEGTGGSYEQYV.

In its sample, this clonotype was seen many times. The genes are TRBV5-5 and TRBJ2-1; TRBD2 might be the D (7 bases). V lost 0 bases and J 5 bases, leaving 15 bases between the germline ends. Germline V CDR1 and CDR2: SGHKS, YYEKEE (reference sequence). The CDR3 has 16 amino acids. CDR3: CASSLGPPGGDNEQFF. Here the CDR3 DNA reads TGTGCCAGCAGCTTGGGCCCCCCGGGGGGCGACAATGAGCAGTTCTTC.

Comments on this clonotype: A read error is possible here, since a much larger clone lies one base away. The chain links TRBV9 to TRBJ1-5, with D unresolved. This CDR3 contains 13 residues. Per the germline V gene, CDR1 is SGDLS and CDR2 is YYNGEE. CDR3 in amino acids: CASSSLSTQPQHF. CDR3 nucleotide sequence: TGTGCCAGCAGTTCCTTAAGCACTCAGCCCCAGCATTTT.

This clonotype was seen many times. The chain has TRBV15 and TRBJ2-1; D possibly matches TRBD1 or TRBD2 (6 bases each). This CDR3 is built from 17 residues. The V end was cut by 0 bases, the J end by 7 bases, with 19 bases between. CDR1 is LNHNV and CDR2 is YYDKDF in the germline V gene (reference sequence). The CDR3 here is CATSRDHPGAAVNEQFF. The CDR3 DNA sequence: TGTGCCACCAGCAGAGATCACCCGGGGGCCGCCGTTAATGAGCAGTTCTTC.

This clonotype has at least ten counts. This chain links TRBV5-1 with TRBJ2-1, with TRBD1 identical over 7 bases. V lost 1 base, J lost 3 bases, and 10 bases stayed unmatched. Germline-derived CDR1 and CDR2 are SGHRS and YFSETQ. The CDR3 has 17 amino acids. The CDR3 reads CASSLSPTGINYNEQFF. The CDR3 region has the DNA TGCGCCAGCAGCTTGAGTCCGACAGGGATTAACTACAATGAGCAGTTCTTC.

This clonotype was counted many times. V and J are TRBV7-2 and TRBJ1-1, with TRBD1 as a possible D gene (5 bases). V lost 5 bases and J lost 1, with 14 bases in between. The CDR3 has 15 amino acids. Germline V gene lookup returns CDR1 SGHTA and CDR2 FQGNSA. Written as DNA, the CDR3 is TGTGCCAGCAGCCCGAGGCATGGGGCGAACACTGAAGCTTTCTTT. The encoded protein is CASSPRHGANTEAFF.

This clonotype has only a few counts. The chain carries TRBV4-3 and TRBJ2-5; D is perhaps TRBD1 (6 bases). Between the trimmed V and J ends, which lost 1 base and 5 bases, there was a span of 11 bases. Germline CDR1 LGHNA, CDR2 YSLEER. The CDR3 covers 14 residues. The CDR3 loop is CASSQVTGRETQYF. In nucleotides, the CDR3 is TGCGCCAGCAGCCAAGTTACAGGGCGGGAGACCCAGTACTTC.

This clonotype has at least ten counts. This rearrangement joins TRBV5-1 to TRBJ1-5, with D possibly being TRBD1 (6 bases). The CDR3 is 13 residues long. Germline V gene data show CDR1 as SGHRS and CDR2 as YFSETQ. The V end lost 5 bases, the J end lost 9 bases, and 15 bases lay between the germline ends. Here the CDR3 reads CASSLGGGRPQHF. The DNA of the CDR3 is TGCGCCAGCAGTCTAGGGGGGGGGAGGCCCCAGCATTTT.

Ten or more counts support this clonotype. V gene TRBV12-3 or TRBV12-4 combines with J gene TRBJ2-3; 10 bases are a match to TRBD1. This CDR3 comprises 16 residues. With 6 bases clipped from V and 5 bases from J, the junction kept 11 bases outside the gene matches. The CDR3: CASRQMGTGVIDTQYF. CDR3 nucleotide sequence: TGTGCCAGCAGACAAATGGGGACAGGGGTCATAGATACGCAGTATTTT.

This clonotype was seen ten or more times. The J gene is TRBJ2-3, the V gene TRBV6-2 or TRBV6-3, with TRBD1 identical over 8 bases. V shed 6 bases and J 5 bases; nucleotides not matched to a gene: 16. The germline CDR1 and CDR2 sequences are MNHEY and SVGEGT. The CDR3 covers 17 residues. The CDR3, as DNA: TGTGCCAGCAGGATTCCCAGGGGGCGAAATGTGGGAGATACGCAGTATTTT. Translating gives CASRIPRGRNVGDTQYF.

The chain couples TRBV20-1 to TRBJ2-3, with D perhaps given as TRBD1 or TRBD2 (5 bases each). Trimming left V 6 bases short and J 1 base short, with 17 bases between. Germline CDR1 and CDR2: DFQATT and SNEGSKA (reference sequence). CDR3 length: 15 amino acids. The CDR3 here is CSATGTPAGTDTQYF. Here the CDR3 DNA reads TGCAGTGCCACCGGGACCCCAGCCGGCACAGATACGCAGTATTTT.

The sample holds many counts of this clonotype. The chain uses TRBV10-3 and TRBJ2-1; 12 bases map to TRBD1. The CDR3 is made up of 15 amino acids. Trimming took 4 bases from V and 7 from J; bases not matched to a gene: 5. In germline, CDR1 is ENHRY, CDR2 SYGVKD. This CDR3 reads CAISVGQGAANEQFF. The CDR3 nucleotides are TGTGCCATCAGTGTGGGACAGGGGGCGGCAAATGAGCAGTTCTTC.

Many counts were recorded for this clonotype. V gene TRBV6-2 or TRBV6-3 combines with J gene TRBJ2-3; D unclear. Between the trimmed V and J ends, which lost 6 bases and 6 bases, there was a span of 13 bases. This CDR3 is built from 13 residues. Germline V lookup: CDR1 MNHEY, CDR2 SVGEGT. As DNA, the CDR3 is TGTGCCAGCAGGGATTGGAGTTTGGATACGCAGTATTTT. Protein product: CASRDWSLDTQYF.

This clonotype was counted many times. This chain connects TRBV20-1 to TRBJ2-6, with D possibly being TRBD1 (6 bases). Trimming stripped 6 bases from V and 5 bases from J, with 11 bases between. CDR1 DFQATT and CDR2 SNEGSKA come from the germline V gene (reference sequence). The CDR3 length is 13 residues. The CDR3 loop is CSADSGRANVLTF. As DNA, the CDR3 is TGCAGTGCGGACAGTGGAAGGGCCAACGTCCTGACTTTC.

This clonotype has a single count. The rearrangement uses TRBV7-3 and TRBJ2-2; D is unresolved. Trimming cost V 6 bases and J 7 bases, with 12 bases left between them. Per the germline V gene, CDR1 is SGHTA and CDR2 is FQGTGA. CDR3 length: 13 amino acids. This CDR3 is CASRSSRVGELFF. The CDR3 DNA follows: TGTGCCAGCAGATCCAGCCGAGTCGGGGAGCTGTTTTTT. The entire variable domain, with the rest obtained from reference TRBV7-3 and TRBJ2-2, is as follows: GAGVSQTPSNKVTEKGKYVELRCDPISGHTALYWYRQSLGQGPEFLIYFQGTGAADDSGLPNDRFFAVRPEGSVSTLKIQRTERGDSAVYLCASRSSRVGELFFGEGSRLTVL.